These 5 T cell receptor beta chains share one sample of origin, sequenced in a study of blood T cell repertoires in COVID-19. Libraries were prepared by immunoSEQ multiplex PCR; TCRdb keeps only in-frame clonotypes and omits some of them. The sample has roughly 180,000 clones, about 85% seen once; the top ten hold 5.6%. The sample was PBMCs or T cells enriched from blood (not recorded which). Receptors originate from a woman in her thirties or forties with acute COVID-19.

This clone was counted between two and nine times. This chain links TRBV10-3 with TRBJ1-2; maybe TRBD1 (5 bases). This CDR3 contains 13 residues. V dropped 6 bases and J dropped 1 base, with 9 bases sitting between them. Germline lookup yields CDR1 ENHRY and CDR2 SYGVKD. The DNA for the CDR3 is TGTGCCATCAGCCAGGGTTATAACTATGGCTACACCTTC. Translated, it gives CAISQGYNYGYTF.

The chain recombines TRBV6-1 with TRBJ1-6; a possible D gene is TRBD1 (5 bases). Germline-derived CDR1 and CDR2 are MNHNS and SASEGT. CDR3 length: 15 residues. V lost 1 base and J lost 9, with 13 bases in between. This CDR3 reads CASSEEVGVISPLHF. DNA for the CDR3: TGTGCCAGCAGTGAAGAGGTAGGGGTAATTTCACCCCTCCACTTT.

J is TRBJ2-7 and V is TRBV2; 7 bases are shared with TRBD1. Trimming removed 4 bases from V and 0 bases from J; junction bases left unmatched: 3. Germline V lookup: CDR1 SNHLY, CDR2 FYNNEI. This CDR3 is built from 14 residues. Here the CDR3 reads CASSADRASYEQYF. The DNA of the CDR3 is TGTGCCAGCAGTGCCGACAGGGCCTCCTACGAGCAGTACTTC.

This clone was picked up one time. V and J are TRBV4-1 and TRBJ1-4, with unresolved D. Trimming took 2 bases from V and 8 from J, leaving 18 bases between them. Germline CDR1 and CDR2: MGHRA and YSYEKL. The CDR3 is 16 amino acids. This chain's CDR3 is CASSQLTGRVKEKLFF. Here the CDR3 DNA reads TGCGCCAGCAGCCAACTGACGGGGAGGGTGAAAGAAAAACTGTTTTTT.

The rearrangement links TRBV5-6 to TRBJ2-7; D uncertain. Germline V gene data show CDR1 as SGHDT and CDR2 as YYEEEE. V was trimmed by 0 bases and J by 4 bases, leaving 5 bases between them. The CDR3 spans 12 residues. CDR3 bases: TGTGCCAGCAGCTTGGTCGGGTACGAGCAGTACTTC. Residues: CASSLVGYEQYF.